This is a list of T cell receptor beta chains from one sample in a study of blood T cells in healthy people across ages. Via MiXCR, TCRdb re-called the 5' RACE reads, giving one row per CDR3 protein. The repertoire includes fewer than 900,000 distinct CDR3 sequences, about 52% of them detected once, and roughly 31% sits in the top ten. Sequences were obtained from blood. These receptors all come from a woman in her sixties or seventies in good health. CDR3s include the opening cysteine and the closing phenylalanine or tryptophan. A D gene is named only where the DNA matches it firmly. A row's size may be missing; if present it is once, few, many or a size class.

J gene: TRBJ2-5; D gene: .; clone size: .; V gene: TRBV9; CDR3 protein: CASSVGSFKETQYF; CDR3 DNA: TGTGCCAGCAGCGTAGGGTCTTTTAAAGAGACCCAGTACTTC
J gene: TRBJ2-7; D gene: .; clone size: .; V gene: TRBV7-9; CDR3 protein: CASSYDGLRDEQYF; CDR3 DNA: TGTGCCAGCAGCTACGATGGGCTCCGGGACGAGCAGTACTTC
J gene: TRBJ2-7; D gene: .; clone size: .; V gene: TRBV27; CDR3 protein: CANSLSGGVYEQYF; CDR3 DNA: TGTGCCAACAGTTTATCTGGCGGGGTTTACGAGCAGTACTTC
J gene: TRBJ2-3; D gene: .; clone size: .; V gene: TRBV12-5; CDR3 protein: CASARKTSTDTQYF; CDR3 DNA: TGTGCTAGTGCGAGGAAAACTAGCACAGATACGCAGTATTTT
J gene: TRBJ2-7; D gene: TRBD1; clone size: once; V gene: TRBV11-2; CDR3 protein: CASSKRQGAYEQYF; CDR3 DNA: TGTGCCAGCAGCAAGCGACAGGGGGCTTACGAGCAGTACTTC
J gene: TRBJ2-5; D gene: .; clone size: few; V gene: TRBV5-6; CDR3 protein: CASSLASILDGQETQYF; CDR3 DNA: TGTGCCAGCAGCTTGGCCAGCATTCTCGACGGGCAAGAGACCCAGTACTTC
J gene: TRBJ2-2; D gene: TRBD2; clone size: .; V gene: TRBV7-8; CDR3 protein: CASSYGGTSSGELFF; CDR3 DNA: TGTGCCAGCAGCTACGGCGGGACTAGTTCCGGGGAGCTGTTTTTT
J gene: TRBJ2-3; D gene: .; clone size: few; V gene: TRBV4-3; CDR3 protein: CASSQEAEDTQYF; CDR3 DNA: TGCGCCAGCAGCCAAGAGGCTGAAGATACGCAGTATTTT
J gene: TRBJ1-2; D gene: TRBD1; clone size: .; V gene: TRBV28; CDR3 protein: CASSLRAGGANYGYTF; CDR3 DNA: TGTGCCAGCAGTTTAAGGGCAGGGGGAGCTAACTATGGCTACACCTTC
J gene: TRBJ2-7; D gene: .; clone size: few; V gene: TRBV10-3; CDR3 protein: CAITGNSYEQYF; CDR3 DNA: TGTGCCATCACGGGGAATTCGTACGAGCAGTACTTC
J gene: TRBJ2-1; D gene: TRBD2; clone size: .; V gene: TRBV4-3; CDR3 protein: CASSQEVGLVGANEQFF; CDR3 DNA: TGCGCCAGCAGCCAAGAGGTGGGACTAGTGGGGGCCAATGAGCAGTTCTTC
J gene: TRBJ2-3; D gene: .; clone size: few; V gene: TRBV5-1; CDR3 protein: CASSWMGDPSDTQYF; CDR3 DNA: TGCGCCAGCAGCTGGATGGGGGATCCCTCAGATACGCAGTATTTT
J gene: TRBJ1-5; D gene: .; clone size: .; V gene: TRBV28; CDR3 protein: CANSKRGNQPQHF; CDR3 DNA: TGTGCCAACTCGAAGAGGGGCAATCAGCCCCAGCATTTT
J gene: TRBJ2-5; D gene: .; clone size: .; V gene: TRBV5-1; CDR3 protein: CASSLASEETQYF; CDR3 DNA: TGCGCCAGCAGCTTGGCCAGTGAAGAGACCCAGTACTTC
J gene: TRBJ2-3; D gene: .; clone size: once; V gene: TRBV12-3/TRBV12-4; CDR3 protein: CASSPWGIRADTQYF; CDR3 DNA: TGTGCCAGCAGCCCGTGGGGGATACGGGCAGATACGCAGTATTTT
J gene: TRBJ2-1; D gene: .; clone size: .; V gene: TRBV5-5; CDR3 protein: CASSPHMDNEQFF; CDR3 DNA: TGTGCCAGCAGCCCCCACATGGACAATGAGCAGTTCTTC
J gene: TRBJ2-5; D gene: .; clone size: once; V gene: TRBV5-1; CDR3 protein: CASKRARVGETQYF; CDR3 DNA: TGCGCCAGCAAGCGGGCGCGAGTGGGGGAGACCCAGTACTTC
J gene: TRBJ2-1; D gene: TRBD2; clone size: many; V gene: TRBV2; CDR3 protein: CASSEEAGGAYNEQFF; CDR3 DNA: TGTGCCAGCAGTGAAGAAGCGGGAGGGGCCTACAATGAGCAGTTCTTC
J gene: TRBJ2-6; D gene: TRBD1; clone size: few; V gene: TRBV10-3; CDR3 protein: CAISRQGSGANVLTF; CDR3 DNA: TGTGCCATCAGCCGACAGGGTTCTGGGGCCAACGTCCTGACTTTC
J gene: TRBJ2-7; D gene: .; clone size: .; V gene: TRBV6-6; CDR3 protein: CASSATRDISEQYF; CDR3 DNA: TGTGCCAGCAGTGCCACCCGGGACATAAGCGAGCAGTACTTC
J gene: TRBJ2-4; D gene: .; clone size: .; V gene: TRBV20-1; CDR3 protein: CSAREGTAAKNIQYF; CDR3 DNA: TGCAGTGCTAGAGAAGGGACCGCAGCCAAAAACATTCAGTACTTC
J gene: TRBJ2-3; D gene: .; clone size: .; V gene: TRBV29-1; CDR3 protein: CSVEGDQSGTDTQYF; CDR3 DNA: TGCAGCGTTGAAGGGGACCAAAGCGGCACAGATACGCAGTATTTT
J gene: TRBJ2-1; D gene: TRBD2; clone size: few; V gene: TRBV11-3; CDR3 protein: CASSLDFSGRGGEQFF; CDR3 DNA: TGTGCCAGCAGCTTAGATTTTAGCGGGAGGGGGGGAGAGCAGTTCTTC
J gene: TRBJ2-5; D gene: .; clone size: .; V gene: TRBV3-1; CDR3 protein: CASSQEQRNQETQYF; CDR3 DNA: TGTGCCAGCAGCCAAGAACAGCGGAACCAAGAGACCCAGTACTTC
J gene: TRBJ1-5; D gene: TRBD1; clone size: .; V gene: TRBV27; CDR3 protein: CASSLMTGGNQPQHF; CDR3 DNA: TGTGCCAGCAGTTTAATGACAGGGGGCAATCAGCCCCAGCATTTT
J gene: TRBJ1-2; D gene: .; clone size: many; V gene: TRBV12-3/TRBV12-4; CDR3 protein: CASSRTEYGYTF; CDR3 DNA: TGTGCCAGCAGTCGGACGGAGTATGGCTACACCTTC
J gene: TRBJ2-1; D gene: .; clone size: few; V gene: TRBV28; CDR3 protein: CASSLELGSYNEQFF; CDR3 DNA: TGTGCCAGCAGTTTAGAGCTAGGCTCCTACAATGAGCAGTTCTTC
J gene: TRBJ1-4; D gene: TRBD1; clone size: .; V gene: TRBV2; CDR3 protein: CASKTGGVTNEKLFF; CDR3 DNA: TGTGCCAGCAAAACAGGGGGTGTAACTAATGAAAAACTGTTTTTT
J gene: TRBJ2-1; D gene: TRBD2; clone size: few; V gene: TRBV7-2; CDR3 protein: CASSLPSTSGRSEQFF; CDR3 DNA: TGTGCCAGCAGCTTACCCTCGACTAGCGGGAGAAGTGAGCAGTTCTTC
J gene: TRBJ2-3; D gene: .; clone size: .; V gene: TRBV20-1; CDR3 protein: CSARDAPLDQPQYF; CDR3 DNA: TGCAGTGCTAGAGATGCCCCCCTTGATCAGCCCCAGTATTTT
J gene: TRBJ2-7; D gene: .; clone size: once; V gene: TRBV4-3; CDR3 protein: CASSSGAGGRTYNEQYF; CDR3 DNA: TGCGCCAGCAGCTCAGGGGCCGGGGGGCGGACCTACAATGAGCAGTACTTC
J gene: TRBJ2-5; D gene: TRBD1; clone size: .; V gene: TRBV7-2; CDR3 protein: CASSLDPGGGETQYF; CDR3 DNA: TGTGCCAGCAGCTTAGACCCAGGGGGCGGAGAGACCCAGTACTTC
J gene: TRBJ1-2; D gene: .; clone size: .; V gene: TRBV5-1; CDR3 protein: CASSLAGGAPYGYTF; CDR3 DNA: TGCGCCAGCAGCTTGGCCGGGGGGGCACCCTATGGCTACACCTTC
J gene: TRBJ2-1; D gene: .; clone size: few; V gene: TRBV7-9; CDR3 protein: CASSLEGSDYNEQFF; CDR3 DNA: TGTGCCAGCAGCTTAGAGGGATCTGACTACAATGAGCAGTTCTTC
J gene: TRBJ2-3; D gene: TRBD2; clone size: .; V gene: TRBV9; CDR3 protein: CASSVAGRAEDTQYF; CDR3 DNA: TGTGCCAGCAGCGTAGCGGGGAGGGCCGAAGATACGCAGTATTTT
J gene: TRBJ2-3; D gene: .; clone size: .; V gene: TRBV12-3/TRBV12-4; CDR3 protein: CASSLDGRTSTDTQYF; CDR3 DNA: TGTGCCAGCAGTTTAGACGGAAGAACTAGCACAGATACGCAGTATTTT
J gene: TRBJ2-5; D gene: .; clone size: .; V gene: TRBV6-6; CDR3 protein: CASSYSPAGQETQYF; CDR3 DNA: TGTGCCAGCAGTTACTCCCCCGCAGGGCAAGAGACCCAGTACTTC
J gene: TRBJ2-3; D gene: .; clone size: few; V gene: TRBV6-6; CDR3 protein: CASSPPGTYTDTQYF; CDR3 DNA: TGTGCCAGCAGCCCCCCCGGAACTTACACAGATACGCAGTATTTT
J gene: TRBJ2-7; D gene: TRBD2; clone size: .; V gene: TRBV20-1; CDR3 protein: CSALLAGGLEQYF; CDR3 DNA: TGCAGTGCTTTACTAGCGGGAGGCCTCGAGCAGTACTTC
J gene: TRBJ2-6; D gene: .; clone size: few; V gene: TRBV21-1; CDR3 protein: CASSKEGETNSGANVLTF; CDR3 DNA: TGTGCCAGCAGCAAAGAGGGAGAGACAAACTCTGGGGCCAACGTCCTGACTTTC